This T cell receptor (beta chain) is drawn from a study of early T cells in non-severe SARS-CoV-2 infection. Study details: Unsorted whole-blood RNA was sequenced in bulk, leaving chains unpaired.

In the library, individual cDNA molecules carried attached unique molecular identifiers. TCRdb recomputed calls from the 5' RACE reads with MiXCR, one row per CDR3 protein. The sample shows tens of thousands of distinct CDR3 sequences, around a sixth of them seen only once. The V gene end was trimmed by 4 bases and the J gene end by 5 bases; junction bases not matched to a gene: 6. Germline values: CDR1 MNHNS, CDR2 SASEGT. This CDR3 is 15 amino acids long. This clonotype was seen at least ten times. V usage is TRBV6-1 and J usage is TRBJ2-1; 9 bases align to TRBD2. This TCR derives from an adult who was a healthcare worker with PCR-confirmed SARS-CoV-2 infection or an uninfected control (not recorded which). Sample: whole blood. CDR3 amino acids: CASSVSSGSHNEQFF. For the CDR3, the DNA is TGTGCCAGCAGTGTCAGTAGCGGGAGTCACAATGAGCAGTTCTTC.